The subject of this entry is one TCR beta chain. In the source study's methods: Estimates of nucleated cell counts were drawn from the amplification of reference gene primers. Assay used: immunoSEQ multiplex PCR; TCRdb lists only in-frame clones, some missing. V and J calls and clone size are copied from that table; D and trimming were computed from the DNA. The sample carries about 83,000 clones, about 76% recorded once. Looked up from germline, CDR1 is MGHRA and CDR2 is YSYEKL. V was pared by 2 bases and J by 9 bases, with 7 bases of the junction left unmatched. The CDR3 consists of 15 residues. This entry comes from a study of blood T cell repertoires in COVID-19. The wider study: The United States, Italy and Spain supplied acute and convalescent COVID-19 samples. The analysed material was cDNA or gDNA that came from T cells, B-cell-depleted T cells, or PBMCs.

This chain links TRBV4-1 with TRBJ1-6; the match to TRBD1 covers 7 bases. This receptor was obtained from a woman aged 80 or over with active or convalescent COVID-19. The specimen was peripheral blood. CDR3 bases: TGCGCCAGCAGCCAACAGGAAGGGACAGCTTCACCCCTCCACTTT. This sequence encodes CASSQQEGTASPLHF.